A single sample gave rise to the 19 T cell receptor beta chains below, sequenced in a study of T-cell reconstitution after alpha-beta-depleted transplantation in children (dated by TCRdb to the mid-2010s). The library was made by PCR. The listed sequencing device is Illumina HiSeq 2500. TCR library preparation used molecular barcoding, with unique molecular identifiers applied to normalize quantification of the TCRbeta repertoire. TCRdb redid the processing of the public reads, applying fastp at Q25 and MiXCR, and retained in-frame beta chains. Identical CDR3 protein sequences are pooled into one entry, listed with their most common genes and DNA. Present in this sample are about 350,000 distinct CDR3 sequences, 13% of which were seen just once. The top ten clones comprise around 4.1% of the sample. The sample consisted of PBMCs, taken from the stem cell graft. These receptors came from a human donor who donated a stem cell graft to a child with Fanconi anemia.

This chain uses TRBV9 with TRBJ2-4; 10 bases are shared with TRBD1. CDR1 is SGDLS, CDR2 YYNGEE, per germline. The CDR3 has 18 amino acids. Unmatched junction bases numbered 18, after V lost 4 bases and J lost 8 bases. The CDR3 protein is CASSLTPGQGSLVDIQYF. CDR3 DNA sequence: TGTGCCAGCAGCCTCACTCCGGGACAGGGGAGTTTAGTGGACATTCAGTACTTC.

This clonotype showed up just a few times. CDR3 amino acids: CSAKQGGQPQHF. The DNA for the CDR3 is TGCAGTGCAAAACAGGGAGGTCAGCCCCAGCATTTT. The gene calls are TRBV20-1 and TRBJ1-5; perhaps TRBD1 as D (6 bases). The CDR3 has 12 amino acids. Per the germline V gene, CDR1 is DFQATT and CDR2 is SNEGSKA (reference sequence). Trimming removed 6 bases from V and 6 bases from J, with 12 bases in between.

The rearrangement uses TRBV4-1 and TRBJ1-1; D not certain. The CDR3 loop spans 13 amino acids. Germline V gives CDR1 MGHRA, CDR2 YSYEKL. The V end was cut by 0 bases, the J end by 6 bases, with 8 bases between. CDR3 sequence reads: CASSQDQSAEAFF. CDR3 bases: TGCGCCAGCAGCCAAGATCAGTCGGCTGAAGCTTTCTTT.

The chain links TRBV6-5 to TRBJ1-1; D is perhaps TRBD1 (6 bases). This CDR3 comprises 14 residues. Trimming shortened V by 2 bases and J by 6 bases, and 13 bases separated the two germline ends. Looked up from germline, CDR1 is MNHEY and CDR2 is SVGAGI. Written as DNA, the CDR3 is TGTGCCAGCAGTTACAACACAGGGTTTTCTGAAGCTTTCTTT. Protein sequence: CASSYNTGFSEAFF.

V is TRBV6-2 or TRBV6-3 and J is TRBJ1-1; D not certain. The CDR3 contains 15 residues. The ends were cut back, 0 bases at V and 8 bases at J, with 16 bases in the middle. Per germline, CDR1 MNHEY and CDR2 SVGEGT. The CDR3 bases are TGTGCCAGCAGTTACTCCCTGACGGTGCCGAGGGAAGCTTTCTTT. Translation gives CASSYSLTVPREAFF.

This clonotype was seen a handful of times. The rearrangement uses TRBV7-9 and TRBJ2-3; no clear D. CDR1 SEHNR and CDR2 FQNEAQ come from the germline V gene (reference sequence). Trimming pared 1 base from V and 3 bases from J, leaving 8 bases between. This CDR3 has 14 residues. The CDR3 protein is CASSLGAATDTQYF. CDR3 nucleotide sequence: TGTGCCAGCAGCTTAGGCGCAGCTACAGATACGCAGTATTTT.

The V gene is TRBV4-2, the J gene TRBJ1-1, with D tentatively TRBD1 (5 bases). The CDR3 runs 15 residues. V was shortened by 0 bases and J by 5 bases, with 13 bases between the two germline ends. Per germline, CDR1 LGHNA and CDR2 YNFKEQ. The CDR3 nucleotides are TGTGCCAGCAGCCAAGATACCGGGGAGGGGACTGAAGCTTTCTTT. Encoded protein: CASSQDTGEGTEAFF.

There are many counts of this clonotype. The rearrangement uses TRBV2 and TRBJ1-1; D remains ambiguous. CDR1 is SNHLY and CDR2 is FYNNEI in the germline V gene. The ends were cut back, 6 bases at V and 0 bases at J, with 8 bases in the middle. The CDR3 sequence is 13 residues long. This CDR3 is CASSVGLNTEAFF. The CDR3 DNA reads TGTGCCAGCAGCGTAGGGTTGAACACTGAAGCTTTCTTT.

V and J are TRBV11-2 and TRBJ1-3; possibly TRBD1 for D (6 bases). Germline V gives CDR1 SGHAT, CDR2 FQNNGV. This CDR3 region has 16 residues. The V end was cut by 5 bases, the J end by 2 bases, with 16 bases between. The CDR3 DNA follows: TGTGCCAGCAGCAACACCCCGGGACAAGCTGGAAACACCATATATTTT. Its translation is CASSNTPGQAGNTIYF.

This clonotype was counted ten times or more. V gene TRBV2 combines with J gene TRBJ2-7; TRBD2 is a possible D gene (5 bases). Germline values: CDR1 SNHLY, CDR2 FYNNEI. The V end lost 1 base, the J end lost 3 bases, and 16 bases lay between the germline ends. The CDR3 loop spans 16 amino acids. CDR3 amino acids: CASSEVGGRGSYEQYF. For the CDR3, the DNA is TGTGCCAGCAGTGAAGTAGGTGGCAGAGGGAGCTACGAGCAGTACTTC.

The table lists this clonotype with a few counts. The chain links TRBV6-1 to TRBJ2-1; 8 nucleotides agree with TRBD1. The V and J ends lost 3 bases and 3 bases, in that order; junction bases with no gene match: 4. Germline V lookup: CDR1 MNHNS, CDR2 SASEGT. The CDR3 has 15 amino acids. The CDR3 spells CASSDPGTGYNEQFF. CDR3 nucleotide sequence: TGTGCCAGCAGTGACCCCGGGACAGGCTACAATGAGCAGTTCTTC.

This clonotype has just a few counts. A read error may produce the germline difference seen at one junction end. The CDR3, as DNA: TGCAGTCCATACCCCGGGACAGGGTACAGTGAGCAGTTCTTC. Protein: CSPYPGTGYSEQFF. V is TRBV20-1 and J is TRBJ2-1; 9 bases map to TRBD1. The CDR3 contains 14 residues. Per germline, CDR1 DFQATT and CDR2 SNEGSKA (reference sequence).

The V call is TRBV5-6, the J call TRBJ2-7; unclear D gene. V shed 1 base and J shed 13 bases, with 18 bases lying between them. Germline V gene data show CDR1 as SGHDT and CDR2 as YYEEEE. There are 13 residues in the CDR3. CDR3 amino acids: CASSLFTSSKDYF. CDR3 sequence (DNA): TGTGCCAGCAGCTTGTTTACGAGTTCGAAGGATTACTTC.

There are a few counts of this clonotype. The rearrangement links TRBV29-1 to TRBJ1-4; no clear D. The CDR3 loop spans 14 amino acids. Germline V gene data show CDR1 as SQVTM and CDR2 as ANQGSEA. V was clipped by 7 bases and J by 8 bases, with 20 bases between them. CDR3 region: CSALGSGNEEKLFF. In DNA, the CDR3 is TGCAGCGCTTTGGGGAGTGGTAACGAAGAAAAACTGTTTTTT. Full variable domain (missing parts from reference TRBV29-1 and TRBJ1-4): SAVISQKPSRDICQRGTSLTIQCQVDSQVTMMFWYRQQPGQSLTLIATANQGSEATYESGFVIDKFPISRPNLTFSTLTVSNMSPEDSSIYLCSALGSGNEEKLFFGSGTQLSVL.

This clonotype was seen a handful of times. The chain recombines TRBV5-1 with TRBJ2-3; perhaps TRBD2 as D (5 bases). This CDR3 is 15 amino acids long. Trimming cost V 0 bases and J 3 bases, with 11 bases left between them. The germline gives CDR1 SGHRS, CDR2 YFSETQ. The CDR3 here is CASSLAGVATDTQYF. The CDR3 DNA is TGCGCCAGCAGCTTGGCCGGGGTAGCAACAGATACGCAGTATTTT.

This clonotype occurred a few times. This chain connects TRBV30 to TRBJ1-1, with D hard to call. Trimming removed 4 bases at V and 0 bases at J, with 15 bases between. This CDR3 is 15 amino acids long. The V gene's germline CDR1 is GTSNPN and CDR2 SVGIG (reference sequence). CDR3 nucleotide sequence: TGTGCCTGGACGAGGTTCGTAGGGCTGAACACTGAAGCTTTCTTT. It is translated as CAWTRFVGLNTEAFF.

The table lists this clonotype with a few counts. As DNA, the CDR3 is TGTGCCAGCTCACGAAGCAGGGTAACAACTAATGAAAAACTGTTTTTT. It codes for CASSRSRVTTNEKLFF. The J gene is TRBJ1-4, the V gene TRBV18; tentatively, D is TRBD1 (5 bases). Per germline, CDR1 KGHSH and CDR2 LQKENI. This CDR3 has 16 amino acids. V lost 4 bases and J lost 0, with 12 bases in between.

The chain couples TRBV12-3 or TRBV12-4 to TRBJ2-5, with D hard to call. There are 13 residues in the CDR3. V was trimmed by 6 bases and J by 2 bases, leaving 10 bases between them. The chain's CDR3 is CASSLLVQETQYF. The CDR3 DNA is TGTGCCAGCAGCCTACTCGTACAAGAGACCCAGTACTTC.

The chain recombines TRBV7-9 with TRBJ2-6; D call uncertain. CDR1 SEHNR and CDR2 FQNEAQ come from the germline V gene (reference sequence). The V end was cut by 2 bases, the J end by 2 bases, with 4 bases between. The CDR3 is made up of 14 amino acids. Here the CDR3 reads CASSLYAGANVLTF. CDR3 nucleotides: TGTGCCAGCAGCTTATACGCTGGGGCCAACGTCCTGACTTTC.